The rows below give T cell receptor beta chains drawn from one sample of a study of cytomegalovirus exposure and HLA in healthy donors. Profiled with immunoSEQ multiplex PCR; TCRdb holds only in-frame clones, not every one. The data contain 150,000 to 200,000 clones, 70% to 85% of them singletons. Input material: PBMCs. These receptors were obtained from a man younger than 30 in good health and CMV-seronegative. CDR3s include the opening cysteine and the closing phenylalanine or tryptophan. The D gene is left open where the match is weak. Size tells how often a clone was seen (once, few, many) or the class of an expanded clone, and some rows leave it out.

j_call | d_call | clone_size | v_call | cdr3_aa | cdr3_nt
TRBJ1-1 | TRBD1 | few | TRBV7-9 | CASSGTGYEAFF | TGTGCCAGCAGCGGGACAGGGTATGAAGCTTTCTTT
TRBJ2-3 | - | - | TRBV5-1 | CASSLQSDTQYF | TGCGCCAGCAGCTTACAGTCAGATACGCAGTATTTT
TRBJ1-4 | TRBD1 | - | TRBV27 | CASSSNRGRRDNEKLFF | TGTGCCAGCAGTTCCAACAGGGGGCGACGTGATAATGAAAAACTGTTTTTT
TRBJ2-7 | TRBD1 | - | TRBV6-5 | CASSYRTGGRYEQYF | TGTGCCAGCAGTTATCGGACAGGGGGCCGGTACGAGCAGTACTTC
TRBJ1-2 | TRBD1 | - | TRBV29-1 | CSVEGTGLNYGYTF | TGCAGCGTTGAAGGGACAGGGTTAAACTATGGCTACACCTTC
TRBJ1-3 | TRBD1 | - | TRBV7-8 | CASSTRTGYPGNTIYF | TGTGCCAGCAGCACTCGGACAGGCTACCCTGGAAACACCATATATTTT
TRBJ2-3 | - | - | TRBV2 | CASRLYSGPTDTQYF | TGTGCCAGCAGACTCTATTCAGGGCCCACAGATACGCAGTATTTT
TRBJ1-1 | - | - | TRBV4-3 | CASSQDRGIGTEAFF | TGCGCCAGCAGCCAAGATCGGGGGATTGGCACTGAAGCTTTCTTT
TRBJ2-7 | - | few | TRBV27 | CASSPPLGGRLYF | TGTGCCAGCAGTCCCCCCCTCGGAGGGCGTTTATACTTC
TRBJ1-5 | TRBD1 | once | TRBV27 | CASNLGLKALPTRDRMWPQHF | TGTGCCAGCAACCTCGGGCTCAAGGCACTCCCAACGCGGGACAGAATGTGGCCCCAGCATTTT